This T cell receptor (beta chain) was captured in a study of blood T cell repertoires in COVID-19. One Seattle source followed patients from active infection through their disease course. In the authors' workflow: Scientists estimated how many nucleated cells there were by amplifying reference gene primers. TCRdb keeps only in-frame clones here, not all; method: immunoSEQ multiplex PCR. V, J and clone size are taken as reported in that table, and D and trimming were inferred from the DNA itself. The top ten clones hold approximately 12% of a sample with around 320,000 clones, 85% to 90% of them seen once. CDR1 and CDR2 (germline): MNHEY, SVGAGI. The V end was cut by 0 bases, the J end by 6 bases, with 15 bases between. The CDR3 length is 16 residues.

The source material was peripheral blood. The source is a woman aged 25 to 39 with COVID-19, enrolled during active disease. This chain uses TRBV6-5 with TRBJ2-1; TRBD1 is a possible D gene (6 bases). CDR3 region: CASSYSVIGGGNEQFF. CDR3 DNA: TGTGCCAGCAGTTACTCGGTCATAGGGGGTGGCAATGAGCAGTTCTTC.